This T cell receptor beta chain was profiled in a study of blood T cell repertoires in COVID-19. Using immunoSEQ multiplex PCR, the repertoire was profiled, and TCRdb retains in-frame clones only, with some absent. The sample contains fewer than 300,000 clones, 86% of which appear only once. Germline V CDR1 and CDR2: SNHLY, FYNNEI. This CDR3 has 14 amino acids. The V end lost 4 bases, the J end lost 0 bases, and 10 bases lay between the germline ends. Enrollment of patients from Seattle took place during active infection, with longitudinal follow-up. This clonotype originated in a man between 45 and 60 years old with COVID-19, enrolled during active disease. What was sequenced was peripheral blood. The V gene is TRBV2, the J gene TRBJ2-7, with unresolved D. In nucleotides, the CDR3 is TGTGCCAGCAGTGGTACAGTAAGCTCCTACGAGCAGTACTTC. This gives the protein CASSGTVSSYEQYF.